A selection of T cell receptor beta chains follows, all from one sample in a study of blood T cell repertoires in COVID-19. The protocol was immunoSEQ multiplex PCR, while the TCRdb copy is restricted to in-frame clones and leaves out a portion. The sample has more than 35,000 clones; about 88% are singletons. The sequenced sample consisted of peripheral blood. These TCRs come from a man between 70 and 80 years old with active COVID-19. Each CDR3 is given with its conserved first and last residue. The order of the fields is V gene, D gene, J gene, clone size, CDR3 DNA, CDR3 protein. D genes are given only for firm matches. Not every row has a clone size; where given, it reads once, few, many or a size class.

v_gene: TRBV7-9
d_gene: TRBD1
j_gene: TRBJ1-2
abundance: few
CDR3nt: TGTGCCAGCAGCTTAGTACAGGGGGATGGCTACACCTTC
CDR3aa: CASSLVQGDGYTF

v_gene: TRBV10-3
d_gene: TRBD1
j_gene: TRBJ1-5
abundance: few
CDR3nt: TGTGCCATCAGTGAGACGGACAGGAACGATCAGCCCCAGCATTTT
CDR3aa: CAISETDRNDQPQHF

v_gene: TRBV3-1/TRBV3-2
d_gene: TRBD1
j_gene: TRBJ2-7
abundance: once
CDR3nt: TGTGCCAGCAGCCAAGATTGGGTTAACAGGGGGCTCTACGAGCAGTACTTC
CDR3aa: CASSQDWVNRGLYEQYF

v_gene: TRBV5-6
d_gene: TRBD2
j_gene: TRBJ2-3
abundance: -
CDR3nt: TGTGCCAGCAGCTTGGCCGGGCGGCTAGCGGGGACAGATACGCAGTATTTT
CDR3aa: CASSLAGRLAGTDTQYF

v_gene: TRBV7-3
d_gene: TRBD2
j_gene: TRBJ2-1
abundance: -
CDR3nt: TGTGCCAGCAGCCCCTCAGCGGGAGGGTACAATGAGCAGTTCTTC
CDR3aa: CASSPSAGGYNEQFF

v_gene: TRBV9
d_gene: -
j_gene: TRBJ1-6
abundance: -
CDR3nt: TGTGCCAGCAGCGCACTTCTTAGCCCCTATAATTCACCCCTCCACTTT
CDR3aa: CASSALLSPYNSPLHF

v_gene: TRBV18
d_gene: -
j_gene: TRBJ2-3
abundance: -
CDR3nt: TGTGCCAGCTCACCTCTTGATAGACTGGATACGCAGTATTTT
CDR3aa: CASSPLDRLDTQYF

v_gene: TRBV7-7
d_gene: TRBD1
j_gene: TRBJ2-1
abundance: -
CDR3nt: TGTGCTAGCAGCTTAGGTGCAGGGGGCATAGATGAGCAGTTCTTC
CDR3aa: CASSLGAGGIDEQFF

v_gene: TRBV14
d_gene: -
j_gene: TRBJ1-4
abundance: -
CDR3nt: TGTGCCAGCAGCCCCCAGGGCGTGGGGCGACGGGAAAAACTGTTTTTT
CDR3aa: CASSPQGVGRREKLFF

v_gene: TRBV7-8
d_gene: TRBD2
j_gene: TRBJ2-1
abundance: once
CDR3nt: TGTGCCAGCAGCTTCCTAGCGGGGGGCCGAGGGGGGTACAATGAGCAGTTCTTC
CDR3aa: CASSFLAGGRGGYNEQFF

v_gene: TRBV5-8
d_gene: TRBD1
j_gene: TRBJ2-7
abundance: once
CDR3nt: TGTGCCAGCAGCTTCAGAGGACAGGGGATCTACGAGCAGTACTTC
CDR3aa: CASSFRGQGIYEQYF

v_gene: TRBV5-1
d_gene: -
j_gene: TRBJ2-7
abundance: -
CDR3nt: TGCGCCAGCAGCTTGGCCGGGACTTTAATCTACGAGCAGTACTTC
CDR3aa: CASSLAGTLIYEQYF

v_gene: TRBV29-1
d_gene: -
j_gene: TRBJ2-3
abundance: -
CDR3nt: TGCAGCGTTGTCGCGGTAACAGATACGCAGTATTTT
CDR3aa: CSVVAVTDTQYF

v_gene: TRBV9
d_gene: TRBD2
j_gene: TRBJ2-3
abundance: -
CDR3nt: TGTGCCAGCAGGGCCACTAGCGCAGATACGCAGTATTTT
CDR3aa: CASRATSADTQYF

v_gene: TRBV9
d_gene: TRBD1
j_gene: TRBJ1-1
abundance: -
CDR3nt: TGTGCCAGCAGCGACTTCTTTCGGACAGGGCCCACGGGCACTGAAGCTTTCTTT
CDR3aa: CASSDFFRTGPTGTEAFF

v_gene: TRBV6-5
d_gene: -
j_gene: TRBJ1-2
abundance: -
CDR3nt: TGTGCCAGCAGCCTCGGGGGGGGAGAAGGCTACACCTTC
CDR3aa: CASSLGGGEGYTF

v_gene: TRBV7-9
d_gene: TRBD2
j_gene: TRBJ2-1
abundance: -
CDR3nt: TGTGCCAGCAGCTCGCACCTTACTAGCGGGAGTAAGTTCTTC
CDR3aa: CASSSHLTSGSKFF

v_gene: TRBV5-8
d_gene: -
j_gene: TRBJ2-5
abundance: -
CDR3nt: TGTGCCAGCAGCTTTGGGCGGGGGCACCACCAAGAGACCCAGTACTTC
CDR3aa: CASSFGRGHHQETQYF

v_gene: TRBV15
d_gene: -
j_gene: TRBJ1-2
abundance: -
CDR3nt: TGTGCCACCAGCAGAGATCGAACTGGTGGCTACACCTTC
CDR3aa: CATSRDRTGGYTF

v_gene: TRBV6-2/TRBV6-3
d_gene: TRBD1
j_gene: TRBJ1-2
abundance: -
CDR3nt: TGTGCCAGCAGTTCCACGACAGGGAACTATGGCTACACCTTC
CDR3aa: CASSSTTGNYGYTF

v_gene: TRBV7-9
d_gene: -
j_gene: TRBJ1-3
abundance: few
CDR3nt: TGTGCCAGCAGCCCCGCCGCAGGACAGTCTGGAAACACCATATATTTT
CDR3aa: CASSPAAGQSGNTIYF

v_gene: TRBV7-9
d_gene: -
j_gene: TRBJ2-5
abundance: -
CDR3nt: TGTGCCAGCAGCTTCCACAGCCAAGAGACCCAGTACTTC
CDR3aa: CASSFHSQETQYF

v_gene: TRBV19
d_gene: TRBD1
j_gene: TRBJ1-5
abundance: -
CDR3nt: TGTGCCAGTAGTGTGGACAGGGCTGGCAATCAGCCCCAGCATTTT
CDR3aa: CASSVDRAGNQPQHF

v_gene: TRBV29-1
d_gene: -
j_gene: TRBJ2-1
abundance: -
CDR3nt: TGCAGCGTTGCGAGGAGCTCCTACAATGAGCAGTTCTTC
CDR3aa: CSVARSSYNEQFF

v_gene: TRBV2
d_gene: -
j_gene: TRBJ1-6
abundance: -
CDR3nt: TGTGCCAGCAGGGGGCAGAGCTCCTATAATTCACCCCTCCACTTT
CDR3aa: CASRGQSSYNSPLHF